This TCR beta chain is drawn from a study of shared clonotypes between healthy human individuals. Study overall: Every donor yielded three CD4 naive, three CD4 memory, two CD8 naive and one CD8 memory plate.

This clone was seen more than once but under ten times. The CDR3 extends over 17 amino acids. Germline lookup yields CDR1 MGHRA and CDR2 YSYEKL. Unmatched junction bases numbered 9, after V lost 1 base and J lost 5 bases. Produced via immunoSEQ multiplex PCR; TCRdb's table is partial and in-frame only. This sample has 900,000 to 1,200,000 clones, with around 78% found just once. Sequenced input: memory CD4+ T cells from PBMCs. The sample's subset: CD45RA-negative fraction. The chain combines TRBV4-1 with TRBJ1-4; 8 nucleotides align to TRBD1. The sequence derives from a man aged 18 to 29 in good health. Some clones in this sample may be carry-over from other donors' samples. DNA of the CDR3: TGCGCCAGCAGCCAAGCCCATGCACAGGGGGGAAATGAAAAACTGTTTTTT. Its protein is CASSQAHAQGGNEKLFF.